Given below is one TCR beta chain in context. This record belongs to a study of cytomegalovirus exposure and HLA in healthy donors. 60 Vbeta and 13 Jbeta primers were used in PCR. Profiled with immunoSEQ multiplex PCR; TCRdb holds only in-frame clones, not every one. The table for this sample gives 90,000 to 120,000 clones. CDR3 size: 13 residues. The germline V gene encodes CDR1 MNHNS and CDR2 SASEGT. The germline V and J ends were trimmed by 11 bases and 0 bases, with 14 bases remaining between them. This TCR derives from a man aged 45-60 years in good health and CMV-seronegative. V gene TRBV6-1 combines with J gene TRBJ2-7; maybe TRBD1 (5 bases). The sample consisted of PBMCs. The chain's CDR3 is CASRTLSSYEQYF. CDR3 bases: TGTGCCTCCCGGACACTTAGCTCCTACGAGCAGTACTTC.